This T cell receptor beta chain was identified in a study of monozygotic twins with inflammatory bowel disease. Study-level results: A reduction in TCRbeta diversity (inverse Simpson) was seen in IBD patients relative to healthy co-twins. Patients received differing immunosuppressive treatments, which may have added variability to their repertoires.

Germline assignment: CDR1 SGHRS and CDR2 YFSETQ. There are 13 residues in the CDR3. Remarks on this clonotype: Its cognate antigen is unknown.

Staff drew a roughly 2.5 ml blood sample from each donor. A template switching step added UMIs, each with a 6-nucleotide sample barcode. TCRdb re-called the 5' RACE reads and gives one entry per CDR3 protein, without DNA. This sample's table has roughly 100,000 distinct CDR3 sequences. V gene TRBV5-1 combines with J gene TRBJ2-7; TCRdb's assignment of TRBD1 cannot be checked, as there is no DNA. Material: blood. This TCR derives from a human donor with ulcerative colitis or Crohn's disease, or a healthy co-twin of an affected twin (not recorded which). The CDR3 loop reads CASSPLQGYEQYF.